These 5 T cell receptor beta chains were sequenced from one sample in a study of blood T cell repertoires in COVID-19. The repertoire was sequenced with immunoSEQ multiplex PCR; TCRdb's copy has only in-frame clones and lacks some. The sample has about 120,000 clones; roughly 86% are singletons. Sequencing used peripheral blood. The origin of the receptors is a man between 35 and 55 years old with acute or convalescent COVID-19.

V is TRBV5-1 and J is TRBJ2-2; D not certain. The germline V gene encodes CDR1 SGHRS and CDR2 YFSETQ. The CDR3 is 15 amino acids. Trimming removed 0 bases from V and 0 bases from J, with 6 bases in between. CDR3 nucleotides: TGCGCCAGCAGCTTGGAGTCAGCGAACACCGGGGAGCTGTTTTTT. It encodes CASSLESANTGELFF.

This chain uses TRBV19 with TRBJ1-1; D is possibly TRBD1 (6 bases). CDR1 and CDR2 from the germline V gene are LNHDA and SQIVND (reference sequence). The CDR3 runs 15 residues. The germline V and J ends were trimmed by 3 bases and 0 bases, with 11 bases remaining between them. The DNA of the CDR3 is TGTGCCAGTAGTATCAACAGGGCCATGAACACTGAAGCTTTCTTT. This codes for CASSINRAMNTEAFF.

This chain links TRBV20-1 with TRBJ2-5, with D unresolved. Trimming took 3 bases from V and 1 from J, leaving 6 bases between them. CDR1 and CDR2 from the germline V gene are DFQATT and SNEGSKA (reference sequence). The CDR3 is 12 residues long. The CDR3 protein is CSASDFQETQYF. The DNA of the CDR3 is TGCAGTGCTAGTGACTTCCAAGAGACCCAGTACTTC.

DNA for the CDR3: TGTGCCTGGAGTGAAGGGGTTTCCCCCCTCCACTTT. This gives the protein CAWSEGVSPLHF. The gene calls are TRBV30 and TRBJ1-6, with D perhaps matching TRBD1 (5 bases). CDR3 length equals 12 residues. V lost 1 base and J 13 bases, leaving 11 bases between the germline ends. Germline CDR1 is GTSNPN and CDR2 is SVGIG (reference sequence).

DNA of the CDR3: TGTGCCAGCTCACCATCCCAGGGGTCTATGAACACTGAAGCTTTCTTT. This encodes CASSPSQGSMNTEAFF. The gene calls are TRBV18 and TRBJ1-1, with D perhaps matching TRBD1 (6 bases). This CDR3 comprises 16 residues. Germline V gene sequence: CDR1 KGHSH, CDR2 LQKENI. V was shortened by 2 bases and J by 0 bases, with 13 bases between the two germline ends.